In its sample, the clone carrying this TCR beta chain was seen many times. The record originates from a study of breast tumors, draining lymph nodes, adjacent tissues. Germline V gives CDR1 MGHDK, CDR2 SYGVNS. V lost 8 bases, J lost 4 bases, and 11 bases stayed unmatched. This CDR3 comprises 14 residues. TCRdb reprocessed the multiplex PCR reads via MiXCR and lists one record per CDR3 protein. The profile shows approximately 90,000 distinct CDR3 sequences, around 28% of them singletons. Samples came from axillary lymph nodes draining the breast cancer. This chain joins TRBV25-1 and TRBJ2-7, with 7 bases aligning to TRBD2. This clonotype was sampled from a female donor with breast cancer. Some clones in this sample may be carry-over from other donors' samples. The material sequenced was axillary lymph node tissue. CDR3 nucleotide sequence: TGTGCCAGCCGTCCTAGCGGAGCCTTATACGAGCAGTACTTC. It yields the protein CASRPSGALYEQYF.